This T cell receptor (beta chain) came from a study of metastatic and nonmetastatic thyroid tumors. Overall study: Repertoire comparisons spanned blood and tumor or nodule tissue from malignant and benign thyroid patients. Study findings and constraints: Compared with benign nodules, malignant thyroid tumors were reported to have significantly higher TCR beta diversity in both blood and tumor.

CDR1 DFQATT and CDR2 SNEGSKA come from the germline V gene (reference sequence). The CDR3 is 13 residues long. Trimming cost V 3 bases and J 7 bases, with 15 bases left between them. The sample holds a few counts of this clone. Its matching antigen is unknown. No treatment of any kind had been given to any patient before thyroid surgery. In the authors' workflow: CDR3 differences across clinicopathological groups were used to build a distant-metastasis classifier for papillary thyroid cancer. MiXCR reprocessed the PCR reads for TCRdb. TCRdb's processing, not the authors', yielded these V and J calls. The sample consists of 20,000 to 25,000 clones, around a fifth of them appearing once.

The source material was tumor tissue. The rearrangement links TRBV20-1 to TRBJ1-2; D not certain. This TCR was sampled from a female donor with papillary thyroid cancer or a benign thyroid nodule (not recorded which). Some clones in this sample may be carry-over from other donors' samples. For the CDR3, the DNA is TGCAGTGCTAGCGAGGAACAACTTCGTGGCTACACCTTC. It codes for CSASEEQLRGYTF.